This T cell receptor beta chain was recorded in a study of radiation and T cells in renal cell carcinoma. Here immunoSEQ multiplex PCR was the method, and the copy in TCRdb shows in-frame clones only, minus some. The sample yields around 78,000 clones, 80% to 90% seen once. Time point of the sample: blood 4 weeks post-SBRT, at nephrectomy. The treatment here: 15 Gy SBRT to primary tumor, nephrectomy 4 weeks later. Nephrectomy followed 15 Gy stereotactic body radiation by 4 weeks. Blood was sampled at baseline, 2 weeks and 4 weeks after SBRT. The sequencing here drew on blood, taken from a patient whose treatment included radiotherapy and nephrectomy. The origin of this receptor is a woman aged 70-85 years with renal cell carcinoma.

The CDR3 nucleotides are TGTGCCAGTAGTCCCCACAGGGGCCCGGGCCCTGGAAACACCATATATTTT. Translating gives CASSPHRGPGPGNTIYF. The genes are TRBV19 and TRBJ1-3; 7 nucleotides match TRBD1. With V trimmed by 5 bases and J by 2 bases, 12 bases remained unmatched. The CDR3 consists of 17 residues. The germline V gene has CDR1 LNHDA and CDR2 SQIVND (reference sequence).